The T cell receptor beta chain under discussion was sequenced for a study of beta chain features in type 1 diabetes. The sequenced template was cDNA made from the entire isolated RNA. The data were produced by immunoSEQ multiplex PCR, yet TCRdb's version contains in-frame clones alone and is incomplete. The data contain 450,000 to 600,000 clones, 30% of them singletons. There are 13 residues in the CDR3. Germline CDR1 reads LGHNA; CDR2 reads YSLEER. V gave up 0 bases and J gave up 4 bases, with 7 bases separating them. Input material: naive CD4+ T cells from blood. This TCR was recovered from a man between 18 and 29 years old in good health. This chain links TRBV4-3 with TRBJ2-7; D remains unclear. CDR3 in DNA: TGCGCCAGCAGCCAAGAATATGGGTACGAGCAGTACTTC. It codes for CASSQEYGYEQYF.